Below, one T cell receptor (beta chain) is given with its context. Its antigen is currently unknown. The junction does not match germline at one end; this may be a read error. CDR1 is PRHDT, CDR2 FYEKMQ, per germline (reference sequence). The length of the CDR3 is 17 residues. TCRdb independently ran MiXCR on the multiplex PCR reads; one entry per CDR3 protein. The table records tens of thousands of distinct CDR3 sequences, approximately 54% of them present only once. The data originate from a study of breast tumors, draining lymph nodes, adjacent tissues. Points from the study as a whole: Tumor T cell lymph node origin was a supported hypothesis, not proven. Data fit most tumor T cells coming from lymph node, expanding in tumor.

Sequenced: breast tumor tissue. This chain links TRBV13 with TRBJ2-1, with 7 bases fitting TRBD1. The receptor comes from a female donor with breast cancer. Some clones in this sample may be carry-over from other donors' samples. CDR3 sequence (DNA): TGTGCCAGCAGCGTTGAGATATGGGACAGCCGATACAATGTGCAGTTCTTC. Encoded protein: CASSVEIWDSRYNVQFF.